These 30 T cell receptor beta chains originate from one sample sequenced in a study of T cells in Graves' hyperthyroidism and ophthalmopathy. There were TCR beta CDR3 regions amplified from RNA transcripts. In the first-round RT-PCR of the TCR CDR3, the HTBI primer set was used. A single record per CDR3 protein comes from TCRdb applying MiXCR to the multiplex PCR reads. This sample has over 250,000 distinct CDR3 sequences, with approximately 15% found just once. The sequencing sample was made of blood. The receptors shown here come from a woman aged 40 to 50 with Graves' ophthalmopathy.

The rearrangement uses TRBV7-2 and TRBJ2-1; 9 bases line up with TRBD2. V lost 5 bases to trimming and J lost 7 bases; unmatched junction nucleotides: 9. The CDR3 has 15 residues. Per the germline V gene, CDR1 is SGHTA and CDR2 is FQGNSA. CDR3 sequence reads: CASSIGGGAGNEQFF. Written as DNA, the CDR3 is TGTGCCAGCAGCATTGGCGGGGGGGCGGGGAATGAGCAGTTCTTC.

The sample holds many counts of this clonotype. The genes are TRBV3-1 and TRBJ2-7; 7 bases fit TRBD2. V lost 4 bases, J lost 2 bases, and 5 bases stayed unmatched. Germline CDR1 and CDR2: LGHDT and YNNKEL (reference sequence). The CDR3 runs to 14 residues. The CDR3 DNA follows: TGTGCCAGCAGCCGAGGACTAGGAACCTACGAGCAGTACTTC. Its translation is CASSRGLGTYEQYF.

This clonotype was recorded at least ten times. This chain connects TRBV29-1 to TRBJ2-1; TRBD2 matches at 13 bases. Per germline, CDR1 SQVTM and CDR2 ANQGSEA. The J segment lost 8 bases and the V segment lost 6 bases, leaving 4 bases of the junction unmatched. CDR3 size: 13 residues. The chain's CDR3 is CSVLAGGLYEQFF. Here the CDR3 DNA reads TGCAGCGTACTAGCGGGGGGGCTGTATGAGCAGTTCTTC.

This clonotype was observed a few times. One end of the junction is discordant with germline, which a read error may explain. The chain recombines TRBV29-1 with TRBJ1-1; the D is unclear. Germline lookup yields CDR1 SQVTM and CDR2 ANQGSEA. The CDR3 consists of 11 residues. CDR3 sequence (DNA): TGCAGCGTTAAAGACAACACTGAAGCTTTCTTT. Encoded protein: CSVKDNTEAFF.

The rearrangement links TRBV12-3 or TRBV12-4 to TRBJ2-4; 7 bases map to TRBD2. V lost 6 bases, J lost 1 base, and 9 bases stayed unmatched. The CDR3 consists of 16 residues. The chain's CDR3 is CASSPASGVAKNIQYF. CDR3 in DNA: TGTGCCAGCAGCCCTGCTAGCGGAGTCGCCAAAAACATTCAGTACTTC.

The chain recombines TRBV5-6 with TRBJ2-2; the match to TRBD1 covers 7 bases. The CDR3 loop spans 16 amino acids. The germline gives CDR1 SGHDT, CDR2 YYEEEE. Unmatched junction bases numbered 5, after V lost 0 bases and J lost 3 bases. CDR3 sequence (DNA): TGTGCCAGCAGCTTGGACAGGGGTCGCTACACCGGGGAGCTGTTTTTT. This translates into CASSLDRGRYTGELFF.

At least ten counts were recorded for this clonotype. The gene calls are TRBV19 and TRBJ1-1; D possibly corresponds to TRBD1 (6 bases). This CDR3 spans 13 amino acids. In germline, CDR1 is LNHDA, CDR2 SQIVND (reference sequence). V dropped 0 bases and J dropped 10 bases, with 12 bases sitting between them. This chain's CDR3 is CASSIDAQGAAFF. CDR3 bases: TGTGCCAGTAGTATAGACGCACAGGGTGCAGCTTTCTTT.

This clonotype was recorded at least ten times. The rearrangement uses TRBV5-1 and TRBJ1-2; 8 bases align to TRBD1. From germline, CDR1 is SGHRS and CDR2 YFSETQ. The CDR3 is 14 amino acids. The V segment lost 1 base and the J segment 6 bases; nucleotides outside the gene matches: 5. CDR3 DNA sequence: TGCGCCAGCAGCTTGTCAGGGGGCCAGGATGGCTACACCTTC. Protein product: CASSLSGGQDGYTF.

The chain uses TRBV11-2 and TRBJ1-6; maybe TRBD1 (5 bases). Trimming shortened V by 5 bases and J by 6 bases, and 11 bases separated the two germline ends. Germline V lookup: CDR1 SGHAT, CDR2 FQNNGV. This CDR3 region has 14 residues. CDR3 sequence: CASSHGGSNSPLHF. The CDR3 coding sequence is TGTGCCAGCAGCCACGGGGGAAGTAATTCACCCCTCCACTTT.

Here the CDR3 reads CASSFSGRSETQYF. The DNA for the CDR3 is TGTGCCAGTAGTTTTAGCGGGAGGAGCGAGACCCAGTACTTC. This chain uses TRBV19 with TRBJ2-5, with TRBD2 identical over 10 bases. This CDR3 region has 14 residues. CDR1 is LNHDA, CDR2 SQIVND, per germline (reference sequence). The V gene end was trimmed by 5 bases and the J gene end by 5 bases; junction bases not matched to a gene: 5.

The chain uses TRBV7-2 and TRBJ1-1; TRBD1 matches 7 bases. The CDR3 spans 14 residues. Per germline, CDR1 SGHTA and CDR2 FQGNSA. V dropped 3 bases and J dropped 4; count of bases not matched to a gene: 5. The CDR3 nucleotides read TGTGCCAGCAGCTTCATCGACAGGGTCACTGAAGCTTTCTTT. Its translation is CASSFIDRVTEAFF.

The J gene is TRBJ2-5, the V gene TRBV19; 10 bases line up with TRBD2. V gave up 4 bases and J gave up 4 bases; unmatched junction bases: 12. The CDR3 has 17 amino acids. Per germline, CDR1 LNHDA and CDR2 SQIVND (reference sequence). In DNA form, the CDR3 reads TGTGCCAGTAGTAGGGGACTAGCGATTGAAACGGGAGAGACCCAGTACTTC. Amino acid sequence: CASSRGLAIETGETQYF. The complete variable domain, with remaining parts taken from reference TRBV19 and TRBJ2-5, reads DGGITQSPKYLFRKEGQNVTLSCEQNLNHDAMYWYRQDPGQGLRLIYYSQIVNDFQKGDIAEGYSVSREKKESFPLTVTSAQKNPTAFYLCASSRGLAIETGETQYFGPGTRLLVL.

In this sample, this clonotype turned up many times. The CDR3 sequence is CASSYGSTDTQYF. CDR3 coding DNA: TGTGCCAGCAGCTACGGGAGCACAGATACGCAGTATTTT. J is TRBJ2-3 and V is TRBV2, with D uncertain. The CDR3 is made up of 13 amino acids. Germline V gene lookup returns CDR1 SNHLY and CDR2 FYNNEI. V was pared by 6 bases and J by 0 bases, with 7 bases between.

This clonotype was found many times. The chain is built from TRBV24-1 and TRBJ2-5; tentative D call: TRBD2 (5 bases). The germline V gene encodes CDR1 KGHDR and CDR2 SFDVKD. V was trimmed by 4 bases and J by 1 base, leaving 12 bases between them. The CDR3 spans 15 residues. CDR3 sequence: CATSDFGSLQETQYF. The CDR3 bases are TGTGCCACCAGTGACTTTGGGAGCCTCCAAGAGACCCAGTACTTC.

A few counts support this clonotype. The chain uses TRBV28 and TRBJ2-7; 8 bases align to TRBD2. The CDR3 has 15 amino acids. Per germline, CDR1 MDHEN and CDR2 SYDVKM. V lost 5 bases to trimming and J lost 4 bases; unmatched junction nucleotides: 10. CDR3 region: CASSRSQSGRYEQYF. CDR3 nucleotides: TGTGCCAGCAGTAGGTCCCAGAGCGGGAGATACGAGCAGTACTTC.

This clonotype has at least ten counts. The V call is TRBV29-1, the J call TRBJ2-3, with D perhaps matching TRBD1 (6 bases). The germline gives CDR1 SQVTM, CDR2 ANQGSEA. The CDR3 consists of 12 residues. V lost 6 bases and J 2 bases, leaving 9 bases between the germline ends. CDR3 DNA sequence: TGCAGCGTCGGACAGCTCACAGATACGCAGTATTTT. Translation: CSVGQLTDTQYF.

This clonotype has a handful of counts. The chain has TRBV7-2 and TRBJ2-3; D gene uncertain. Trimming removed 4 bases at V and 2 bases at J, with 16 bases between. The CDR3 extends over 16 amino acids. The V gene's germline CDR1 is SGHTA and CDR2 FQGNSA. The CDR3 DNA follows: TGTGCCAGCAGCTACCCGCTTGGCGGCCTCACAGATACGCAGTATTTT. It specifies CASSYPLGGLTDTQYF.

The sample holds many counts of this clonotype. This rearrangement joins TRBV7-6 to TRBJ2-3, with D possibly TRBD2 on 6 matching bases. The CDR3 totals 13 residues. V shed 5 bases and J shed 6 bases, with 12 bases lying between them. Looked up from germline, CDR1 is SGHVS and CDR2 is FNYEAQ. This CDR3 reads CASSPERGDTQYF. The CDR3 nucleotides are TGTGCCAGCAGCCCAGAACGGGGGGATACGCAGTATTTT. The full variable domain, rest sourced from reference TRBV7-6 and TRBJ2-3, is GAGVSQSPRYKVTKRGQDVALRCDPISGHVSLYWYRQALGQGPEFLTYFNYEAQQDKSGLPNDRFSAERPEGSISTLTIQRTEQRDSAMYRCASSPERGDTQYFGPGTRLTVL.

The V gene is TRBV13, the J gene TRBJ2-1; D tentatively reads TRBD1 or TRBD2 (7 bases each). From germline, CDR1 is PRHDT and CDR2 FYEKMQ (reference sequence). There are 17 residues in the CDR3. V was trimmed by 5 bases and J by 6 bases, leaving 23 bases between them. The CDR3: CASSLRTGREGGNEQFF. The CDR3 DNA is TGTGCCAGCAGCCTAAGGACAGGAAGGGAGGGGGGCAATGAGCAGTTCTTC.

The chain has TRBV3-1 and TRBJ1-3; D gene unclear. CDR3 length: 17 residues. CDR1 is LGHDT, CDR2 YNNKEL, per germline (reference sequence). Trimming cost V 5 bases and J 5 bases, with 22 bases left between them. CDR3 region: CASSDLSNVWMRNTIYF. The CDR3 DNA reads TGTGCCAGCAGCGACTTGTCAAACGTGTGGATGAGAAACACCATATATTTT.

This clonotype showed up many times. The CDR3 sequence is CATSNSPTGMDTQYF. The DNA of the CDR3 is TGTGCCACCAGCAATAGTCCGACCGGCATGGATACGCAGTATTTT. The rearrangement joins TRBV15 to TRBJ2-3; no firm D call. The germline V gene encodes CDR1 LNHNV and CDR2 YYDKDF (reference sequence). V lost 4 bases to trimming and J lost 6 bases, with 17 bases between them. CDR3 size: 15 residues. The complete variable domain, with remaining parts taken from reference TRBV15 and TRBJ2-3, reads DAMVIQNPRYQVTQFGKPVTLSCSQTLNHNVMYWYQQKSSQAPKLLFHYYDKDFNNEADTPDNFQSRRPNTSFCFLDIRSPGLGDTAMYLCATSNSPTGMDTQYFGPGTRLTVL.

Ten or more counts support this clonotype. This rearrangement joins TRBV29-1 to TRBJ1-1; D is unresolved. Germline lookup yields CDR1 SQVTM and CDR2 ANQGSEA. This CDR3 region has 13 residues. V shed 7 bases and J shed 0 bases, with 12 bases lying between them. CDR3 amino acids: CSGSATLNTEAFF. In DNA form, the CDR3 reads TGCAGCGGGAGCGCGACCCTGAACACTGAAGCTTTCTTT.

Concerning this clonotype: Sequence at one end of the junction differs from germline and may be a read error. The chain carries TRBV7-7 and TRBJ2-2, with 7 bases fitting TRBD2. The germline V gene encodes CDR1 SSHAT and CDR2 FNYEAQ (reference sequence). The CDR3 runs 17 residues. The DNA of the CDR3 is TGTGCTAGCAGCCATTACCCCCCGCGGGAGCTCGCCGGGGAGCTGTTTTTT. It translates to CASSHYPPRELAGELFF.

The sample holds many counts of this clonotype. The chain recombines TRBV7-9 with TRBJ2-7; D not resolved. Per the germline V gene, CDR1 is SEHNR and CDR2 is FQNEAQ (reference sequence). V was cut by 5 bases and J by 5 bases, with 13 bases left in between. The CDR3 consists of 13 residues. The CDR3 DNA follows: TGTGCCAGCAGCCAACTAATAGGGCACGAGCAGTACTTC. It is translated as CASSQLIGHEQYF.

In DNA form, the CDR3 reads TGCGCCAGCAGCCAAGCTCCGGGACTAGCGGGGATTGAAGCGTACTTC. Its translation: CASSQAPGLAGIEAYF. This sequence joins TRBV4-1 and TRBJ2-7, with 13 bases matching TRBD2. The CDR3 extends over 16 amino acids. Trimming cost V 1 base and J 12 bases; bases outside gene matches: 12. In germline, CDR1 is MGHRA, CDR2 YSYEKL.

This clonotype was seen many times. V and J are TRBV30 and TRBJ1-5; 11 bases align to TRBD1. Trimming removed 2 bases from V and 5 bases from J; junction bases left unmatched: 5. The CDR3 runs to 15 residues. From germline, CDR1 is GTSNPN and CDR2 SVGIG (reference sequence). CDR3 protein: CAWSYGTGGYQPQHF. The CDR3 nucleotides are TGTGCCTGGAGTTACGGGACAGGGGGATATCAGCCCCAGCATTTT.

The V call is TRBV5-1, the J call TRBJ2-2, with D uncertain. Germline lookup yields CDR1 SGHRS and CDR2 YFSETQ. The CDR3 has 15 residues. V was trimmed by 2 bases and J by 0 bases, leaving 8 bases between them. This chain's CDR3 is CASSFGRANTGELFF. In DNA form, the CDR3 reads TGCGCCAGCAGCTTCGGACGGGCGAACACCGGGGAGCTGTTTTTT.

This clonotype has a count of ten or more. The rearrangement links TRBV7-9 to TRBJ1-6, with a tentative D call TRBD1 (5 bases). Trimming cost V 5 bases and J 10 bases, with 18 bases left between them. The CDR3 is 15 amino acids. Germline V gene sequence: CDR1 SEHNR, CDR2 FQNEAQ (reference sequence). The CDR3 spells CASSSRDGQPSPLHF. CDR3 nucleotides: TGTGCCAGCAGCAGCCGGGACGGCCAGCCCTCACCCCTCCACTTT.

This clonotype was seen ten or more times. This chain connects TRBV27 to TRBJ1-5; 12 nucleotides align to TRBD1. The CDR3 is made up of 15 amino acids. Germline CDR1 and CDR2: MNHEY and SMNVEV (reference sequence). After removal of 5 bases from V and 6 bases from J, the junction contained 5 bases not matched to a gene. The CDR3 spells CASSPGTGGVQPQHF. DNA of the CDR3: TGTGCCAGCAGTCCCGGGACAGGGGGCGTTCAGCCCCAGCATTTT.

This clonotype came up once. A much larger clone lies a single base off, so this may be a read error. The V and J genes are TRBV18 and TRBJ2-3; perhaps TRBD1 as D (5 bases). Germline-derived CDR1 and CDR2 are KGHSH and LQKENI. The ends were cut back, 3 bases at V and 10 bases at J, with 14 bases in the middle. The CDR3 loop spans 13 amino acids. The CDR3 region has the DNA TGTGCCAGCTCACCTGGGGCAGACGTCGCGCAGTATTTT. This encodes CASSPGADVAQYF.